These T cell receptor beta chains were read from a single sample in a study of cytomegalovirus exposure and HLA in healthy donors. Repertoires were generated with immunoSEQ multiplex PCR, while TCRdb's copy carries only in-frame clones and drops some. The table has about 67,000 clones, more than 80% seen once. The material sequenced was PBMCs. These TCRs come from a young woman in good health and CMV-seronegative. The CDR3 runs from the conserved cysteine through the conserved F or W. Fields, in order: D gene, CDR3 length, clone size, J gene, V gene, CDR3 protein, CDR3 DNA. A D gene is named only where the DNA matches it firmly. Size values are once, few and many counts, or a class for expanded clones, and some rows have none.

d_call: -
cdr3_length: 12
clone_size: few
j_call: TRBJ1-2
v_call: TRBV27
cdr3_aa: CASSTRAGSYTF
cdr3_nt: TGTGCCAGCAGTACCAGGGCTGGAAGCTACACCTTC

d_call: TRBD2
cdr3_length: 16
clone_size: -
j_call: TRBJ2-7
v_call: TRBV7-6
cdr3_aa: CASSLGPGLAVLEQYF
cdr3_nt: TGTGCCAGCAGCTTAGGTCCGGGACTAGCTGTCCTCGAGCAGTACTTC

d_call: -
cdr3_length: 13
clone_size: few
j_call: TRBJ1-1
v_call: TRBV11-3
cdr3_aa: CASSLYRNTEAFF
cdr3_nt: TGTGCCAGCAGCTTATATAGGAACACTGAAGCTTTCTTT

d_call: TRBD1
cdr3_length: 13
clone_size: few
j_call: TRBJ1-2
v_call: TRBV7-9
cdr3_aa: CASRTRDSHGYTF
cdr3_nt: TGTGCCAGCAGAACTCGGGACAGCCATGGCTACACCTTC

d_call: -
cdr3_length: 13
clone_size: once
j_call: TRBJ2-5
v_call: TRBV10-3
cdr3_aa: CAISERAGETQYF
cdr3_nt: TGTGCCATCAGTGAGAGGGCGGGAGAGACCCAGTACTTC

d_call: -
cdr3_length: 14
clone_size: -
j_call: TRBJ1-6
v_call: TRBV19
cdr3_aa: CASSMGSGGSPLHF
cdr3_nt: TGTGCCAGTAGTATGGGTAGCGGGGGTTCACCCCTCCACTTT

d_call: TRBD1
cdr3_length: 14
clone_size: -
j_call: TRBJ1-1
v_call: TRBV7-9
cdr3_aa: CASSSSGQGASAFF
cdr3_nt: TGTGCCAGCAGCTCGTCGGGACAGGGGGCATCGGCTTTCTTT

d_call: -
cdr3_length: 13
clone_size: -
j_call: TRBJ1-1
v_call: TRBV6-1
cdr3_aa: CASSETLTAEAFF
cdr3_nt: TGTGCCAGCAGTGAAACGTTGACAGCTGAAGCTTTCTTT

d_call: -
cdr3_length: 13
clone_size: -
j_call: TRBJ1-1
v_call: TRBV11-2
cdr3_aa: CASSTHRNTEAFF
cdr3_nt: TGTGCCAGCAGCACGCACAGGAACACTGAAGCTTTCTTT

d_call: -
cdr3_length: 13
clone_size: -
j_call: TRBJ1-1
v_call: TRBV19
cdr3_aa: CASSRTTNTEAFF
cdr3_nt: TGTGCCAGTAGTCGGACAACTAACACTGAAGCTTTCTTT

d_call: -
cdr3_length: 13
clone_size: -
j_call: TRBJ1-2
v_call: TRBV28
cdr3_aa: CASSTGILYGYTF
cdr3_nt: TGTGCCAGCAGTACCGGGATCCTCTATGGCTACACCTTC

d_call: -
cdr3_length: 14
clone_size: -
j_call: TRBJ1-5
v_call: TRBV11-2
cdr3_aa: CASSFAGSNQPQHF
cdr3_nt: TGTGCCAGCAGCTTTGCAGGGAGCAATCAGCCCCAGCATTTT

d_call: -
cdr3_length: 13
clone_size: few
j_call: TRBJ2-7
v_call: TRBV5-1
cdr3_aa: CASSPDRSYEQYF
cdr3_nt: TGCGCCAGCAGCCCCGACAGGTCCTACGAGCAGTACTTC

d_call: -
cdr3_length: 15
clone_size: few
j_call: TRBJ2-1
v_call: TRBV5-4
cdr3_aa: CASSLVLAKHNEQFF
cdr3_nt: TGTGCCAGCAGCTTGGTGCTAGCGAAACACAATGAGCAGTTCTTC

d_call: TRBD1
cdr3_length: 17
clone_size: -
j_call: TRBJ1-2
v_call: TRBV30
cdr3_aa: CAWSVRRTGGGNYGYTF
cdr3_nt: TGTGCCTGGAGTGTACGTCGGACAGGAGGAGGCAACTATGGCTACACCTTC

d_call: -
cdr3_length: 13
clone_size: -
j_call: TRBJ1-5
v_call: TRBV6-5
cdr3_aa: CASSLDRNQPQHF
cdr3_nt: TGTGCCAGCAGTTTGGACAGAAATCAGCCCCAGCATTTT

d_call: -
cdr3_length: 16
clone_size: -
j_call: TRBJ1-5
v_call: TRBV27
cdr3_aa: CASRDGGSYSNQPQHF
cdr3_nt: TGTGCCAGCCGAGATGGAGGCAGTTATAGCAATCAGCCCCAGCATTTT

d_call: TRBD1
cdr3_length: 15
clone_size: -
j_call: TRBJ1-1
v_call: TRBV19
cdr3_aa: CASNYGGQGYTEAFF
cdr3_nt: TGTGCCAGTAATTATGGCGGACAGGGCTACACTGAAGCTTTCTTT

d_call: TRBD1
cdr3_length: 14
clone_size: -
j_call: TRBJ1-3
v_call: TRBV28
cdr3_aa: CASILDRGRNTIYF
cdr3_nt: TGTGCCAGCATACTGGACAGGGGGCGAAACACCATATATTTT

d_call: -
cdr3_length: 16
clone_size: once
j_call: TRBJ2-3
v_call: TRBV4-3
cdr3_aa: CASSQEASGGTDTQYF
cdr3_nt: TGCGCCAGCAGCCAAGAGGCCAGCGGAGGCACAGATACGCAGTATTTT

d_call: TRBD2
cdr3_length: 18
clone_size: -
j_call: TRBJ2-1
v_call: TRBV7-6
cdr3_aa: CASSTGTSGRSSYNEQFF
cdr3_nt: TGTGCCAGCAGCACCGGGACTAGCGGGAGAAGCTCCTACAATGAGCAGTTCTTC

d_call: -
cdr3_length: 17
clone_size: -
j_call: TRBJ2-7
v_call: TRBV27
cdr3_aa: CASSLSLGRGNSYEQYF
cdr3_nt: TGTGCCAGCAGTTTATCGCTGGGCAGGGGTAACTCCTACGAGCAGTACTTC

d_call: -
cdr3_length: 14
clone_size: -
j_call: TRBJ1-1
v_call: TRBV19
cdr3_aa: CASSIGGQFTEAFF
cdr3_nt: TGTGCCAGTAGTATAGGCGGGCAGTTCACTGAAGCTTTCTTT

d_call: TRBD2
cdr3_length: 17
clone_size: once
j_call: TRBJ2-5
v_call: TRBV19
cdr3_aa: CASRGPGSSGGKETQYF
cdr3_nt: TGTGCCAGTCGGGGCCCGGGCTCTAGCGGGGGAAAAGAGACCCAGTACTTC

d_call: -
cdr3_length: 15
clone_size: -
j_call: TRBJ1-6
v_call: TRBV4-1
cdr3_aa: CASKAGRGENSPLHF
cdr3_nt: TGCGCCAGTAAAGCAGGGAGGGGTGAAAATTCACCCCTCCACTTT

d_call: -
cdr3_length: 13
clone_size: -
j_call: TRBJ2-7
v_call: TRBV5-5
cdr3_aa: CASSSGNPYEQYF
cdr3_nt: TGTGCCAGCAGCTCAGGGAACCCCTACGAGCAGTACTTC

d_call: TRBD2
cdr3_length: 14
clone_size: -
j_call: TRBJ2-1
v_call: TRBV11-3
cdr3_aa: CASSLVTSGNEQFF
cdr3_nt: TGTGCCAGCAGCTTAGTCACTAGCGGGAACGAGCAGTTCTTC

d_call: -
cdr3_length: 14
clone_size: -
j_call: TRBJ2-7
v_call: TRBV18
cdr3_aa: CASSHLDTSYEQYF
cdr3_nt: TGTGCCAGCTCACACTTAGACACCTCCTACGAGCAGTACTTC

d_call: -
cdr3_length: 16
clone_size: -
j_call: TRBJ2-3
v_call: TRBV28
cdr3_aa: CASRFPGGPVADTQYF
cdr3_nt: TGTGCCAGCAGATTCCCCGGGGGACCGGTGGCAGATACGCAGTATTTT

d_call: TRBD1
cdr3_length: 18
clone_size: -
j_call: TRBJ2-7
v_call: TRBV4-3
cdr3_aa: CASSQKRDRGRLPYEQYF
cdr3_nt: TGCGCCAGCAGCCAAAAAAGGGACAGGGGACGGTTACCGTACGAGCAGTACTTC

d_call: TRBD2
cdr3_length: 14
clone_size: -
j_call: TRBJ2-7
v_call: TRBV6-6
cdr3_aa: CASSGAGTRYEQYF
cdr3_nt: TGTGCCAGCAGCGGCGCGGGGACTAGGTACGAGCAGTACTTC

d_call: TRBD2
cdr3_length: 18
clone_size: -
j_call: TRBJ2-1
v_call: TRBV4-1
cdr3_aa: CASSLYIGKRGSYNEQFF
cdr3_nt: TGCGCCAGCAGCCTATATATAGGAAAGCGGGGCTCCTACAATGAGCAGTTCTTC

d_call: TRBD2
cdr3_length: 18
clone_size: -
j_call: TRBJ2-2
v_call: TRBV7-2
cdr3_aa: CASSPKRSGGADTGELFF
cdr3_nt: TGTGCCAGCAGCCCAAAACGTAGCGGGGGGGCCGACACCGGGGAGCTGTTTTTT

d_call: -
cdr3_length: 11
clone_size: -
j_call: TRBJ2-1
v_call: TRBV6-6
cdr3_aa: CASSRVDEQLF
cdr3_nt: TGTGCCAGCAGTCGGGTGGATGAGCAGCTCTTC

d_call: TRBD2
cdr3_length: 13
clone_size: -
j_call: TRBJ2-1
v_call: TRBV5-1
cdr3_aa: CASRPAGGDEQFF
cdr3_nt: TGCGCCAGCAGGCCAGCGGGGGGGGATGAGCAGTTCTTC

d_call: TRBD2
cdr3_length: 14
clone_size: -
j_call: TRBJ2-7
v_call: TRBV2
cdr3_aa: CASRVGLADYEQYF
cdr3_nt: TGTGCCAGCAGAGTTGGACTAGCGGACTACGAGCAGTACTTC

d_call: TRBD1
cdr3_length: 14
clone_size: once
j_call: TRBJ1-1
v_call: TRBV2
cdr3_aa: CASSVGQSFTEAFF
cdr3_nt: TGTGCCAGCAGTGTGGGACAGTCATTCACTGAAGCTTTCTTT

d_call: -
cdr3_length: 18
clone_size: -
j_call: TRBJ2-5
v_call: TRBV25-1
cdr3_aa: CASSGQRHPKGVSKTQYF
cdr3_nt: TGTGCCAGCAGTGGACAGAGGCATCCAAAAGGGGTCTCGAAGACCCAGTACTTC

d_call: -
cdr3_length: 13
clone_size: -
j_call: TRBJ2-7
v_call: TRBV7-9
cdr3_aa: CASSLVSSYEQYF
cdr3_nt: TGTGCCAGCAGCTTAGTTTCCAGCTACGAGCAGTACTTC

d_call: TRBD1
cdr3_length: 14
clone_size: -
j_call: TRBJ2-7
v_call: TRBV30
cdr3_aa: CAWHDRGYSYEQYF
cdr3_nt: TGTGCCTGGCACGACAGGGGGTATTCCTACGAGCAGTACTTC

d_call: TRBD1
cdr3_length: 14
clone_size: -
j_call: TRBJ2-7
v_call: TRBV5-4
cdr3_aa: CASSRVTGVYEQYF
cdr3_nt: TGTGCCAGCAGCCGGGTCACAGGGGTCTACGAGCAGTACTTC

d_call: TRBD2
cdr3_length: 13
clone_size: -
j_call: TRBJ2-1
v_call: TRBV6-5
cdr3_aa: CASGPGGINEQFF
cdr3_nt: TGTGCCAGCGGCCCGGGGGGGATCAATGAGCAGTTCTTC

d_call: -
cdr3_length: 14
clone_size: -
j_call: TRBJ1-2
v_call: TRBV5-1
cdr3_aa: CASTPGTPNYGYTF
cdr3_nt: TGCGCCAGCACCCCCGGGACACCTAACTATGGCTACACCTTC

d_call: -
cdr3_length: 15
clone_size: -
j_call: TRBJ2-1
v_call: TRBV7-2
cdr3_aa: CASTREGVSYNEQFF
cdr3_nt: TGTGCCAGCACCCGCGAGGGAGTATCCTACAATGAGCAGTTCTTC

d_call: TRBD1
cdr3_length: 16
clone_size: -
j_call: TRBJ2-7
v_call: TRBV11-3
cdr3_aa: CASSLRQGAQNYEQYF
cdr3_nt: TGTGCCAGCAGCTTAAGACAGGGGGCTCAAAACTACGAGCAGTACTTC

d_call: -
cdr3_length: 14
clone_size: -
j_call: TRBJ1-4
v_call: TRBV4-1
cdr3_aa: CASRWGPTNEKLFF
cdr3_nt: TGCGCCAGCAGGTGGGGGCCAACTAATGAAAAACTGTTTTTT

d_call: -
cdr3_length: 16
clone_size: -
j_call: TRBJ2-4
v_call: TRBV7-9
cdr3_aa: CASSLGSSREGNIQYF
cdr3_nt: TGTGCCAGCAGCTTAGGTAGTTCCCGGGAAGGAAACATTCAGTACTTC

d_call: -
cdr3_length: 12
clone_size: -
j_call: TRBJ2-2
v_call: TRBV6-5
cdr3_aa: CASKTSGKELFF
cdr3_nt: TGTGCCAGCAAAACTTCGGGGAAGGAGCTGTTTTTT

d_call: -
cdr3_length: 14
clone_size: few
j_call: TRBJ2-1
v_call: TRBV25-1
cdr3_aa: CASGGQNRYNEQFF
cdr3_nt: TGTGCCAGCGGTGGACAGAACCGCTACAATGAGCAGTTCTTC

d_call: -
cdr3_length: 13
clone_size: -
j_call: TRBJ2-5
v_call: TRBV7-9
cdr3_aa: CASSAGLSGTQYF
cdr3_nt: TGTGCCAGCAGCGCAGGACTATCGGGGACCCAGTACTTC

d_call: -
cdr3_length: 15
clone_size: few
j_call: TRBJ2-7
v_call: TRBV4-3
cdr3_aa: CASSPGASGPYEQYF
cdr3_nt: TGCGCCAGCAGCCCAGGGGCTAGCGGCCCCTACGAGCAGTACTTC

d_call: -
cdr3_length: 15
clone_size: -
j_call: TRBJ2-3
v_call: TRBV5-4
cdr3_aa: CASSTPGWRADTQYF
cdr3_nt: TGTGCCAGCAGCACCCCCGGGTGGAGGGCAGATACGCAGTATTTT

d_call: TRBD2
cdr3_length: 16
clone_size: -
j_call: TRBJ2-7
v_call: TRBV19
cdr3_aa: CASSTRTSGASYEQYF
cdr3_nt: TGTGCCAGTAGTACGCGGACTAGCGGGGCCTCCTACGAGCAGTACTTC

d_call: -
cdr3_length: 14
clone_size: -
j_call: TRBJ2-7
v_call: TRBV27
cdr3_aa: CASSYTYSSYEQYF
cdr3_nt: TGTGCCAGCAGTTATACCTACAGCTCCTACGAGCAGTACTTC